Sequencing of this T cell receptor beta chain was carried out in a study of Graves' ophthalmopathy and Graves' hyperthyroidism (dated by TCRdb to between 2018 and 2020). Concerning the study at large: A patient counted as having stable hyperthyroidism if there was no progression to ophthalmopathy within 18 months of follow-up. In a handful of hyperthyroidism patients, the T-cell repertoires found in thyroid tissue were compared with those found in blood. A discovery set of 100 patients (43 ophthalmopathy, about 59 stable hyperthyroidism) was enrolled to explore V-J signatures distinguishing ophthalmopathy from hyperthyroidism. In total, 135 blood samples were TCR-sequenced: approximately 42 ophthalmopathy, about 75 hyperthyroidism and some 17 hyperthyroidism-to-ophthalmopathy patients. After sampling, hyperthyroidism patients received methimazole starting at 30 mg daily, and ophthalmopathy patients received high-dose intravenous methylprednisolone. For independent validation, a separate cohort was made up of 18 hyperthyroidism patients plus 17 patients who later progressed from hyperthyroidism to ophthalmopathy. The study used TCR beta repertoire signatures to distinguish Graves' ophthalmopathy from Graves' hyperthyroidism and to predict progression to ophthalmopathy. What the authors observed across the whole study: Most expanded thyroid clonotypes with a frequency above 0.001 also appeared in blood, which suggests that blood repertoires may reflect the immune response in the thyroid. In cross-validation, the 13-signature model distinguished ophthalmopathy from stable hyperthyroidism with approximately 90% sensitivity and over 81% specificity, while in the test set the corresponding values were approximately 79% and 70%. In validation, the model predicted ophthalmopathy progression with about 64% sensitivity and about 73% specificity; roughly 12 predicted patients were CT-confirmed with GO in a median of roughly 6.8 months. Sample size was not statistically predetermined, and group allocation was not concealed from the investigators.

For repertoire sequencing, TCR beta CDR3 regions were amplified from RNA transcripts. HTBI primers and the Qiagen OneStep RT-PCR kit were used in a first-round RT-PCR, which was followed by a second-round multiplex PCR, size selection and purification. The libraries underwent paired-end sequencing with 100 bp reads on an Illumina HiSeq2000. The authors' pipeline ran thus. SOAPnuke was used to process the reads, removing any read that contained adapters or uncalled bases, had a mean Phred below 15, or lacked an exact match to the constant primer or identifier. COPE v1.2.5 was used to merge the high-quality paired reads. Unique nucleotide sequences were defined as clonotypes and aligned to IMGT TRB V, D and J references using MiTCR v1.1. The analysis was limited to V-J combinations with a frequency above 0.0001, which together covered 99.2% of repertoires. A TCR clonal expansion and chaos score per V-J combination was defined as the ratio of F50 clonal expansion to chaos observed in the TCRdist matrix. Welch's t-statistics and random forest were used to reduce the features to approximately 13 V-J combinations, which were then used as input to a naive Bayes classifier. The Morisita-Horn index was used to measure how similar the thyroid and blood repertoires were. TCRdb's own reprocessing of the public reads used fastp at Q25 and MiXCR and kept productive beta chains. Every CDR3 protein is listed once, alongside the most common genes and DNA of its rows. TCRdb, not the original authors, processed these V and J calls. This sample lists 580,000 or so distinct CDR3 sequences; less than 40% were detected once. The top ten clones comprise around 4.6% of the sample.

Hyperthyroidism patients were newly diagnosed, with disease duration under 2 months, and aged 18 to 65 years. Patients were excluded if they had other autoimmune diseases, uncontrolled infections, pregnancy or lactation. Diagnosis relied on clinical symptoms, serum thyroxine, TRAb, thyroid ultrasound and orbital computed tomography. Trizol reagent was used to extract the total RNA, and its quality was then checked on an Agilent 2100 Bioanalyzer. As concerns this clonotype: Its antigen target is currently unknown. Base qualities are not provided; no much larger clone lies one nucleotide away.

Specimen: peripheral blood or thyroid tissue (not recorded which). This receptor was obtained from an adult man with Graves' hyperthyroidism.

The CDR3 protein sequence reads: CASSEGAQSRGRSGNTIYF. The sequenced DNA is TGTGCCAGCAGCGAGGGGGCCCAATCCAGGGGGCGATCCGGAAACACCATATATTTT. The sequence links TRBV9 to TRBJ1-3, with 8 bases matching TRBD1. The germline V gene specifies SGDLS as CDR1 and YYNGEE as CDR2. V loses 3 bases at its end and J loses 4 bases; junction bases beyond the gene matches: 18. The CDR3 measures 19 amino acids from cysteine to phenylalanine. Of all the DNA, just the CDR3 is kept, 57 bases in frame from base 1.